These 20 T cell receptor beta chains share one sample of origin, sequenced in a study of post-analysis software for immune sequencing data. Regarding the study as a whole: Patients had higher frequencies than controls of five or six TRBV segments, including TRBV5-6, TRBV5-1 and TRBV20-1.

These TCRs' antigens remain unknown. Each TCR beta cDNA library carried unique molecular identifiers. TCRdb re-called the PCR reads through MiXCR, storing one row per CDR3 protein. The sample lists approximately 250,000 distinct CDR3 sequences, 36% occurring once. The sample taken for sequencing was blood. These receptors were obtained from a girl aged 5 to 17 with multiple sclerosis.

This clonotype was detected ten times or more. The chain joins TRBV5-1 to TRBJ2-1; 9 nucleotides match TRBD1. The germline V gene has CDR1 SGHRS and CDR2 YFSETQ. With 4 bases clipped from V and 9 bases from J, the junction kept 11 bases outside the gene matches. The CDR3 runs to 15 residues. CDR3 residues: CASSLLGQGESEQFF. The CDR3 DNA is TGCGCCAGCAGCCTTTTGGGACAGGGTGAGTCTGAGCAGTTCTTC.

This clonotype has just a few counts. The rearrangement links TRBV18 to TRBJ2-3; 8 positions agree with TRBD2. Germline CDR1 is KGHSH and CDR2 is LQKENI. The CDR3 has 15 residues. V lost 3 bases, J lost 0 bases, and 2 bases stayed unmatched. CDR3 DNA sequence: TGTGCCAGCTCACCGACTAGCGTAAGCACAGATACGCAGTATTTT. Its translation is CASSPTSVSTDTQYF.

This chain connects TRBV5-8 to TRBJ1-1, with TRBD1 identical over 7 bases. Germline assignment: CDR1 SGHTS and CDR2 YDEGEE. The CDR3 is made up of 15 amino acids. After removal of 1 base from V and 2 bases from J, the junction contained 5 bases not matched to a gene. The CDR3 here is CASSLLRDSNTEAFF. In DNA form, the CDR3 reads TGTGCCAGCAGCTTGTTAAGGGACAGTAACACTGAAGCTTTCTTT.

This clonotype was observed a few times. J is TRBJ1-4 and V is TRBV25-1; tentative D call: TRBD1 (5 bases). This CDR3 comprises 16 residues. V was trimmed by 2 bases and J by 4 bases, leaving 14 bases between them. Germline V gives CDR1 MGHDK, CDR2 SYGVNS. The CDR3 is CASSEGVRQGNEKLFF. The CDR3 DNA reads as TGTGCCAGCAGTGAAGGGGTGAGGCAGGGTAATGAAAAACTGTTTTTT.

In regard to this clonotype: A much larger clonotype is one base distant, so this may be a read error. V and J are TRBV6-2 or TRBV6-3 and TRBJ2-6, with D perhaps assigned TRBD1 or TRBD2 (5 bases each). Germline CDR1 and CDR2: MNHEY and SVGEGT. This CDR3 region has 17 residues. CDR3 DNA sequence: TGTGCCAGCAGCCCCGGACACTCTAGCTCTGGGGCCAACGCCCTGACTTTC. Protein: CASSPGHSSSGANALTF.

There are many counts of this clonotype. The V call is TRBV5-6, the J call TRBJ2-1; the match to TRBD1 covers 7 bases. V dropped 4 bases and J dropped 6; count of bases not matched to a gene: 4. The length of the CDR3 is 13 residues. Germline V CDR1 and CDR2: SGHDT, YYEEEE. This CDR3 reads CASSRGQPNEQFF. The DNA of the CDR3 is TGTGCCAGCAGCAGGGGACAGCCCAATGAGCAGTTCTTC.

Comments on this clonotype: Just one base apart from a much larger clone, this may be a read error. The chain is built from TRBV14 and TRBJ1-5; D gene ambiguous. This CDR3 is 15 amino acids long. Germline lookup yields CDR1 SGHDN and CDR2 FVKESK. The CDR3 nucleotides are TGTGCCAGCAGCCTGCTTGCAATCGGCAATCGGCCCCAGCATTTT. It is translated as CASSLLAIGNRPQHF.

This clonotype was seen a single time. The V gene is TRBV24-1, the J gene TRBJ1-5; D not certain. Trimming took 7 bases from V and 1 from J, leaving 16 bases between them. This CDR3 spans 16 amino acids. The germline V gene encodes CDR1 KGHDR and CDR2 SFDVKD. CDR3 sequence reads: CATSPNSDGSNQPQHF. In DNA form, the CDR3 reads TGTGCCACCAGCCCAAACAGTGACGGGAGCAATCAGCCCCAGCATTTT.

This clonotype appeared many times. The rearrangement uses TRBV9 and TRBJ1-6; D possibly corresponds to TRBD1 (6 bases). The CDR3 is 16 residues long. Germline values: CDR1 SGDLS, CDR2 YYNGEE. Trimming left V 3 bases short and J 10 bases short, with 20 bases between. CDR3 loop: CASSEQGSTVRSPLHF. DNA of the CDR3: TGTGCCAGCAGCGAGCAGGGGAGTACGGTCAGATCACCCCTCCACTTT.

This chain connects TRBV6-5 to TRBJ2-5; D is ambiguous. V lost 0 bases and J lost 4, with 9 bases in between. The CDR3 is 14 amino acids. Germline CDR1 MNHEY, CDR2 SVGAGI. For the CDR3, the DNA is TGTGCCAGCAGTTACTCCCCGAAGCGAGAGACCCAGTACTTC. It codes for CASSYSPKRETQYF.

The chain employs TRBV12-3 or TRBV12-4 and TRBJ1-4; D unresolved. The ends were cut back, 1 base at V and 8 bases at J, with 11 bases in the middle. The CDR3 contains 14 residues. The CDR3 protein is CASSLGGREEKLFF. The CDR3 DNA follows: TGTGCCAGCAGTTTAGGAGGAAGGGAGGAAAAACTGTTTTTT.

CDR3 sequence reads: CASSSGGFSYNEQFF. The DNA for the CDR3 is TGCGCCAGCAGTTCAGGGGGGTTCTCCTACAATGAGCAGTTCTTC. The genes are TRBV5-1 and TRBJ2-1; D is perhaps TRBD1 (7 bases). Germline assignment: CDR1 SGHRS and CDR2 YFSETQ. CDR3 length equals 15 residues. Between the trimmed V and J ends, which lost 5 bases and 0 bases, there was a span of 12 bases.

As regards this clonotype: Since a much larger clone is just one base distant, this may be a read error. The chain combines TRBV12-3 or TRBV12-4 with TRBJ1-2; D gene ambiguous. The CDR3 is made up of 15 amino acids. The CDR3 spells CANSLAGASPGGYTF. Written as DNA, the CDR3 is TGTGCCAACAGTTTAGCGGGAGCCAGCCCAGGTGGCTACACCTTC.

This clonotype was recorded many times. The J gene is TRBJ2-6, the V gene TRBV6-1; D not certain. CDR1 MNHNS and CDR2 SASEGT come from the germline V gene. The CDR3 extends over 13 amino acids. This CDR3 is CALHPSGANVLTF. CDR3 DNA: TGTGCTCTCCATCCCTCTGGGGCCAACGTCCTGACTTTC.

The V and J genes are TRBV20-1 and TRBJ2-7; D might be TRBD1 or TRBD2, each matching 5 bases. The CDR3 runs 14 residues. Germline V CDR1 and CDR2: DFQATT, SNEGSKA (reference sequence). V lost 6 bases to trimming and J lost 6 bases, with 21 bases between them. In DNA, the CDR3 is TGCAGTGCCTCGACGGGGCTACAGAGCTGCGAGCAGTACTTC. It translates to CSASTGLQSCEQYF.

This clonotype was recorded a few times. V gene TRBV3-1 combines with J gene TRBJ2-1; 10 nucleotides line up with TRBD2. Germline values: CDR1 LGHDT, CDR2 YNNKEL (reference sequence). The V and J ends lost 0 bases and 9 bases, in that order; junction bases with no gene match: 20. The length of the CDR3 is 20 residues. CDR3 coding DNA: TGTGCCAGCAGCCAAGATTCAGGGCTAGCGGGAGTAGAGGAGGACGGTGAGCAGTTCTTC. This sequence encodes CASSQDSGLAGVEEDGEQFF.

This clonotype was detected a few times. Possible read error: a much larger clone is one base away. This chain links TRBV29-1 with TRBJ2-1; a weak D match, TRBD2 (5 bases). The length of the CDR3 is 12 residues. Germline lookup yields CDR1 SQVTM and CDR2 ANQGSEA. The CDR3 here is CSIEDRGMGQFF. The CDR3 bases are TGCAGCATTGAAGATCGAGGGATGGGGCAGTTCTTC.

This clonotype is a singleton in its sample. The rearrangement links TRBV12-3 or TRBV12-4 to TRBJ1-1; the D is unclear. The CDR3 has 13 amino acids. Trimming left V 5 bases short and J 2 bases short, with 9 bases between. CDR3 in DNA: TGTGCCAGCAGTGTCCGGGCCAACACTGAAGCTTTCTTT. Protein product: CASSVRANTEAFF.

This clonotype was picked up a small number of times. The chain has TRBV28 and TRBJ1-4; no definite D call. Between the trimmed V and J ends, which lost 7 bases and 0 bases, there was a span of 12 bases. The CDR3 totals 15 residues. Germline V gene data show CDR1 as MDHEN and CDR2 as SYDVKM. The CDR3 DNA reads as TGTGCCAGCATCCGCGGAGCTTCAACTAATGAAAAACTGTTTTTT. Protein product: CASIRGASTNEKLFF.

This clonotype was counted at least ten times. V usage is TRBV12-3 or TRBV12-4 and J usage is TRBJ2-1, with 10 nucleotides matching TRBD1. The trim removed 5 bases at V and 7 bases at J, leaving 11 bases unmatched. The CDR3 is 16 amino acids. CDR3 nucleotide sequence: TGTGCCAGCAGTCCGCCGGGACAGGGGCTCCAAAATGAGCAGTTCTTC. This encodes CASSPPGQGLQNEQFF.